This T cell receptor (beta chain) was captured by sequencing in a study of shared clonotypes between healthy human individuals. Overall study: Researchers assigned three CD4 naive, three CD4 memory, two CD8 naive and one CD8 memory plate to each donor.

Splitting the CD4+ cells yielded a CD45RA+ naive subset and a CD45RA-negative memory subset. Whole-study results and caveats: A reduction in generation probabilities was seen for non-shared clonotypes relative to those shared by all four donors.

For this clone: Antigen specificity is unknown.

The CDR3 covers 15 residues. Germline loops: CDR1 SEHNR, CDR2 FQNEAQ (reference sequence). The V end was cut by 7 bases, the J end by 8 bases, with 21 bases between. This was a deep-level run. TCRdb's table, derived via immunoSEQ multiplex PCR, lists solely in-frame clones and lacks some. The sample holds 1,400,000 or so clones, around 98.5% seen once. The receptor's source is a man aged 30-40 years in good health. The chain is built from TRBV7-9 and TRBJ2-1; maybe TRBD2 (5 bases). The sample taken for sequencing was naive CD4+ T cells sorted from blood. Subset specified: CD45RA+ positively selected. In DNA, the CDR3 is TGTGCCAGCACCCCCCGGGATTCCAATTATGATGAGCAGTTCTTC. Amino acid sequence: CASTPRDSNYDEQFF.